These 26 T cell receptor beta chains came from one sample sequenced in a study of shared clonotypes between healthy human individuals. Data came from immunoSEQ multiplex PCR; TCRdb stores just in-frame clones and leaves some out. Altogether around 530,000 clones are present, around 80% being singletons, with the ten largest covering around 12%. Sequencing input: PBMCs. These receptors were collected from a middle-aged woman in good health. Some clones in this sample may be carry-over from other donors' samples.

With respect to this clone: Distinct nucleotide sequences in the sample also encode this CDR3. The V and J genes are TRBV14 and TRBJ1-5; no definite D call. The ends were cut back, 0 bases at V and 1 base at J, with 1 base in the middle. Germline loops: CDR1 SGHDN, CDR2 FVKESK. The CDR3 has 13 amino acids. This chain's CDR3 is CASSQDSNQPQHF. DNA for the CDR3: TGTGCCAGCAGCCAAGACAGCAATCAGCCCCAGCATTTT.

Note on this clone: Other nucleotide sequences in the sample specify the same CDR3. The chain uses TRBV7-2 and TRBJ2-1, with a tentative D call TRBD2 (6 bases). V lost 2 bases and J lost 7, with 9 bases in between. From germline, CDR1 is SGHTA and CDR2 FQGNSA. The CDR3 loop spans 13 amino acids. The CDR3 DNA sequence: TGTGCCAGCAGCTTAAACCTAGCGAATGAGCAGTTCTTC. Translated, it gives CASSLNLANEQFF.

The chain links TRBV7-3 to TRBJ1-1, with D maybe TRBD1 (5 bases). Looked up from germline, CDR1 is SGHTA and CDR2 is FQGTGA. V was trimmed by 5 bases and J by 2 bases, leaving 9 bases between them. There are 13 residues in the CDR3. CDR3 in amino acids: CASSQQENTEAFF. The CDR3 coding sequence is TGTGCCAGCAGCCAACAGGAAAACACTGAAGCTTTCTTT.

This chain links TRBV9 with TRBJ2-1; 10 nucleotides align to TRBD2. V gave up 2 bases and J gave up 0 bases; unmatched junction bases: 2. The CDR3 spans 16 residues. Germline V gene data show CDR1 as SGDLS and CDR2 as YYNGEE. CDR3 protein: CASSVTSGRSYNEQFF. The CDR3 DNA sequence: TGTGCCAGCAGCGTGACTAGCGGGCGCTCCTACAATGAGCAGTTCTTC. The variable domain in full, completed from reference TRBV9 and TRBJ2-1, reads DSGVTQTPKHLITATGQRVTLRCSPRSGDLSVYWYQQSLDQGLQFLIQYYNGEERAKGNILERFSAQQFPDLHSELNLSSLELGDSALYFCASSVTSGRSYNEQFFGPGTRLTVL.

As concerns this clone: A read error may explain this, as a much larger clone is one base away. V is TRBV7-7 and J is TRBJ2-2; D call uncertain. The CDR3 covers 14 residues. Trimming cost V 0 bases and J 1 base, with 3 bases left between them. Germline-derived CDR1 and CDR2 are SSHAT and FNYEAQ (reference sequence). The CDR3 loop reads CASSLAQNTGELFF. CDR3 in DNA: TGTGCCAGCAGCTTAGCGCAGAACACCGGGGAGCTGTTTTTT.

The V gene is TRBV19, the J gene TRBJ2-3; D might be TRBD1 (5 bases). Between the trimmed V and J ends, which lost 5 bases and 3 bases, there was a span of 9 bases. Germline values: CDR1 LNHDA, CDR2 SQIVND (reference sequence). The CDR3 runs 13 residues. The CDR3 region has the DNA TGTGCCAGTAGTCTCAGGGTTACAGATACGCAGTATTTT. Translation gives CASSLRVTDTQYF.

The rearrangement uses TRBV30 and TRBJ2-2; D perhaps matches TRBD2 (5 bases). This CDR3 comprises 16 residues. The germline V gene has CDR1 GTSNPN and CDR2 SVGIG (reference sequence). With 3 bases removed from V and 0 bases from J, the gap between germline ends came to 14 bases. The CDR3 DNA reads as TGTGCCTGGAGACCCGGCGGGTCCGCGAACACCGGGGAGCTGTTTTTT. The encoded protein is CAWRPGGSANTGELFF.

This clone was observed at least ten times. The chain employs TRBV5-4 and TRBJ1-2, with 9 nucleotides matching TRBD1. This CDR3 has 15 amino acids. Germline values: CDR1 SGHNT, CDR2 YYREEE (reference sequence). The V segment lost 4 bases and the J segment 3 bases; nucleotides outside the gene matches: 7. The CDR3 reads CASSIGTGTYYGYTF. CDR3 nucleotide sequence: TGTGCCAGCAGCATAGGGACAGGGACGTACTATGGCTACACCTTC.

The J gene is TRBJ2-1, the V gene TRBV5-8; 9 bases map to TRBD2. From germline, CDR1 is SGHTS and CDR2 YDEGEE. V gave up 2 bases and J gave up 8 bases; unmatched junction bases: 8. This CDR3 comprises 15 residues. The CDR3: CASSLGTSLLDEQFF. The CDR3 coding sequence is TGTGCCAGCAGCTTAGGGACTAGCCTGCTGGATGAGCAGTTCTTC.

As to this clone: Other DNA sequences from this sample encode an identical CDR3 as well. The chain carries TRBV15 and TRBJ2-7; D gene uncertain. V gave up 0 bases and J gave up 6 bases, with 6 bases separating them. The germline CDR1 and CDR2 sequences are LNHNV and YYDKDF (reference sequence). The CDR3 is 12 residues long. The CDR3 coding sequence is TGTGCCACCAGCAGAGATCGAGGCGAGCAGTACTTC. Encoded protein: CATSRDRGEQYF.

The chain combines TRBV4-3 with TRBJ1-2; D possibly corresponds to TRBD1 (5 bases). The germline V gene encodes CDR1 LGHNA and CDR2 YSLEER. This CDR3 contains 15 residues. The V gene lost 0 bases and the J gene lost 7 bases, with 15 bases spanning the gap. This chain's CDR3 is CASSQERQQSFGYTF. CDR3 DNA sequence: TGCGCCAGCAGCCAAGAGCGACAGCAGTCCTTTGGCTACACCTTC.

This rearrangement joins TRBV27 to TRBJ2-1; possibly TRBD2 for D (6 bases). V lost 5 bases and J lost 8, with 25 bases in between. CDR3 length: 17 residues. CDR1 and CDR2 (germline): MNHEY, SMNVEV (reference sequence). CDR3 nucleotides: TGTGCCAGCAGTCCGACCCCCGGGACTTTACTCAACGATGAGCAGTTCTTC. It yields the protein CASSPTPGTLLNDEQFF.

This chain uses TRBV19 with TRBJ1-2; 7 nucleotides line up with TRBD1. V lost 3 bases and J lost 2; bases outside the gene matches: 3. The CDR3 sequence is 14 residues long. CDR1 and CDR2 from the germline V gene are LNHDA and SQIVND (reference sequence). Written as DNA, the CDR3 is TGTGCCAGTAGTATTATGGGACAGAACTATGGCTACACCTTC. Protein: CASSIMGQNYGYTF.

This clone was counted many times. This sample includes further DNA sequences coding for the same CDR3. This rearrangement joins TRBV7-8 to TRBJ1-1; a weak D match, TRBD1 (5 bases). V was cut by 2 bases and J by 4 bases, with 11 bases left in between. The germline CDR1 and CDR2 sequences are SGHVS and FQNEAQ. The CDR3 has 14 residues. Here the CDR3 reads CASSLQGGITEAFF. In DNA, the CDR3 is TGTGCCAGCAGCTTACAGGGAGGTATCACTGAAGCTTTCTTT. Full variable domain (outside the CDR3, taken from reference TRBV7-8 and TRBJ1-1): GAGVSQSPRYKVAKRGQDVALRCDPISGHVSLFWYQQALGQGPEFLTYFQNEAQLDKSGLPSDRFFAERPEGSVSTLKIQRTQQEDSAVYLCASSLQGGITEAFFGQGTRLTVV.

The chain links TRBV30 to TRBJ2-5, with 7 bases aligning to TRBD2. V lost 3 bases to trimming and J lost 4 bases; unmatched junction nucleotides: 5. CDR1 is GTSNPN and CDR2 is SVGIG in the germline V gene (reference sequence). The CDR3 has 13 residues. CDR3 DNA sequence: TGTGCCTGGAGCCCCGCGGGAGTAGAGACCCAGTACTTC. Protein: CAWSPAGVETQYF.

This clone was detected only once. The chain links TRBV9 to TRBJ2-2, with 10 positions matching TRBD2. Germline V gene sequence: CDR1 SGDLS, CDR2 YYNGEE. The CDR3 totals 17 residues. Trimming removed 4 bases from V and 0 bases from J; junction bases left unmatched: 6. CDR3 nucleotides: TGTGCCAGCAGCTCCCGGACTAGCGGTTCGAACACCGGGGAGCTGTTTTTT. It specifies CASSSRTSGSNTGELFF.

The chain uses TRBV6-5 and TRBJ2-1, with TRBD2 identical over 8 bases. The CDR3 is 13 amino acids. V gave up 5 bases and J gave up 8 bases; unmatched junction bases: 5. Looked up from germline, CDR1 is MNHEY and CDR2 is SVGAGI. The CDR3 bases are TGTGCCAGCAGTCCAGGACTAGCCTATGAGCAGTTCTTC. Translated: CASSPGLAYEQFF.

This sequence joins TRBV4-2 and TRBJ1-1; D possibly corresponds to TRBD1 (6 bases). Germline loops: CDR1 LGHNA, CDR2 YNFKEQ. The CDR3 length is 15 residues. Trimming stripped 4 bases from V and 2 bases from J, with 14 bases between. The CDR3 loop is CASSPWTDSNTEAFF. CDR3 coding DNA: TGTGCCAGCAGCCCATGGACAGATTCTAACACTGAAGCTTTCTTT.

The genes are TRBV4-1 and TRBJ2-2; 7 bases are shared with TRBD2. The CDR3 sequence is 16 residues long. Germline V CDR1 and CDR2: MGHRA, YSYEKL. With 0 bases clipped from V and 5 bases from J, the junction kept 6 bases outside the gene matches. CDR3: CASSQDRLGGTGELFF. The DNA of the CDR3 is TGCGCCAGCAGCCAAGATCGGTTGGGGGGGACCGGGGAGCTGTTTTTT.

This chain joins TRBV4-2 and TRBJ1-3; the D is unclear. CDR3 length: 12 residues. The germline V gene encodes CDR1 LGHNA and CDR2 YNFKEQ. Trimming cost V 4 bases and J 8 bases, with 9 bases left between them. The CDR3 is CASSRSLDTIYF. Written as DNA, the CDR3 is TGTGCCAGCAGCCGCTCCCTCGACACCATATATTTT.

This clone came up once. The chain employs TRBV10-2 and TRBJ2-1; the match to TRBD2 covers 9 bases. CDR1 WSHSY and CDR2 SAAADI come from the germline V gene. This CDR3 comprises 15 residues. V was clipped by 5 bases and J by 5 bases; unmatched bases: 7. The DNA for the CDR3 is TGCGCCAGCAGTTCCCGCGGGAGGGGAAACAATGAGCAGTTCTTC. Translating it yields CASSSRGRGNNEQFF.

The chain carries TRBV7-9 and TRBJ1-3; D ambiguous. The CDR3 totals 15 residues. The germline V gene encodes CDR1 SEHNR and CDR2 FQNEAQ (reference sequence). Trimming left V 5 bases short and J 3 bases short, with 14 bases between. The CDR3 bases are TGTGCCAGCAGCCCAGACACGGTGGGTGGAAACACCATATATTTT. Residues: CASSPDTVGGNTIYF. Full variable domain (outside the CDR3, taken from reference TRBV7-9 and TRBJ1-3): DTGVSQNPRHKITKRGQNVTFRCDPISEHNRLYWYRQTLGQGPEFLTYFQNEAQLEKSRLLSDRFSAERPKGSFSTLEIQRTEQGDSAMYLCASSPDTVGGNTIYFGEGSWLTVV.

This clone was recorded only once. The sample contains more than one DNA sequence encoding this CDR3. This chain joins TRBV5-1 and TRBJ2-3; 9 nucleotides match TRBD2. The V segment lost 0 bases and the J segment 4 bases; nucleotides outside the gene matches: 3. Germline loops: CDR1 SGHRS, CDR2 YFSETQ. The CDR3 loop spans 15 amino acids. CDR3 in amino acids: CASSLGLAEADTQYF. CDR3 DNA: TGCGCCAGCAGCTTGGGACTAGCGGAAGCAGATACGCAGTATTTT.

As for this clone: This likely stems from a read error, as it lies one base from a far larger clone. CDR3 sequence (DNA): TGTGCCAGCAGTGGCCCCCTGGAGAACTCCTACGGGCAGTACTTC. This encodes CASSGPLENSYGQYF. The rearrangement joins TRBV25-1 to TRBJ2-5, with no clear D. The CDR3 consists of 15 residues. V lost 4 bases to trimming and J lost 11 bases, with 23 bases between them. Looked up from germline, CDR1 is MGHDK and CDR2 is SYGVNS. Combining the CDR3 with reference TRBV25-1 and TRBJ2-5 gives the whole variable domain EADIYQTPRYLVIGTGKKITLECSQTMGHDKMYWYQQDPGMELHLIHYSYGVNSTEKGDLSSESTVSRIRTEHFPLTLESARPSHTSQYLCASSGPLENSYGQYFGPGTRLLVL.

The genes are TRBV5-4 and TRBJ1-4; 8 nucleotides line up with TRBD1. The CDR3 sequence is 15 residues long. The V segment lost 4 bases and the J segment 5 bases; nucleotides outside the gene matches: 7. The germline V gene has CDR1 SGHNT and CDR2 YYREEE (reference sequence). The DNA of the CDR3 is TGTGCCAGCAGCATCGGACAGGGCGGGAATGAAAAACTGTTTTTT. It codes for CASSIGQGGNEKLFF. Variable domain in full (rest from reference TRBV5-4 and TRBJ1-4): ETGVTQSPTHLIKTRGQQVTLRCSSQSGHNTVSWYQQALGQGPQFIFQYYREEENGRGNFPPRFSGLQFPNYSSELNVNALELDDSALYLCASSIGQGGNEKLFFGSGTQLSVL.

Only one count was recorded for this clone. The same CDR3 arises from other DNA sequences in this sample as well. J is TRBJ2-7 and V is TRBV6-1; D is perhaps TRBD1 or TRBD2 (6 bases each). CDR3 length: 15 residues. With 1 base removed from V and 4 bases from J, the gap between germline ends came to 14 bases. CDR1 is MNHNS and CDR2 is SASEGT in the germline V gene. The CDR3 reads CASSEGAGAGYEQYF. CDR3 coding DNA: TGTGCCAGCAGTGAAGGGGCAGGGGCGGGGTACGAGCAGTACTTC.